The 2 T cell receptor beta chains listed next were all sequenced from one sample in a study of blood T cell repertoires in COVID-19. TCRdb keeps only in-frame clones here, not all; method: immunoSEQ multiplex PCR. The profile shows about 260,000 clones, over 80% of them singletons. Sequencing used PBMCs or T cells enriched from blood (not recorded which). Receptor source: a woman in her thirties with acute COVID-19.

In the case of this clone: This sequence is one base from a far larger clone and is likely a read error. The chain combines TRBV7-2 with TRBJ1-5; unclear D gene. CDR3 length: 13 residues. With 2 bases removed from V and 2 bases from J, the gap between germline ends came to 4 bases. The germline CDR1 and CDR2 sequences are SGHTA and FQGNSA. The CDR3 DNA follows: TGTGCCAGCAGCTTACAGGGCAATCAGCCCCAGCATTTT. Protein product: CASSLQGNQPQHF.

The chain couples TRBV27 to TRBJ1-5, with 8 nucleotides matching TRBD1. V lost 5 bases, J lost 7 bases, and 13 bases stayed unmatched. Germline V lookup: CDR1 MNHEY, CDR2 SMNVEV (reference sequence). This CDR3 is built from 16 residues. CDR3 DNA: TGTGCCAGCAGTCCAAGGGGACAGGAGATGGGGCAGCCCCAGCATTTT. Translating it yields CASSPRGQEMGQPQHF.